A selection of T cell receptor beta chains follows, all from one sample in a study of T-cell memory formation after mild COVID-19. A single record per CDR3 protein comes from TCRdb applying MiXCR to the 5' RACE reads. The profile shows 450,000 to 650,000 distinct CDR3 sequences, about a fifth of them singletons. Sequenced input: PBMCs or a T cell subset sorted from them (not recorded which). These TCRs come from an adult woman who had mild COVID-19 (a few samples of this study predate the infection). Cell type and time point are not known. Each CDR3 is given with its conserved first and last residue. Each record gives: D gene, V gene, J gene, CDR3 protein. A D gene is named only where the DNA matches it firmly.

>-|TRBV7-3|TRBJ2-1
CASSLTGSTREKFF
>-|TRBV7-9|TRBJ2-5
CASSLAIIDRETQYF
>TRBD2|TRBV5-1|TRBJ2-2
CASSPSGSFNTGELFF
>-|TRBV7-9|TRBJ1-1
CASSPESRNTEAFF
>TRBD2|TRBV7-7|TRBJ2-3
CASSPSGAADTQYF
>TRBD1|TRBV5-6|TRBJ2-1
CASETDRGFYNEQFF
>-|TRBV7-3|TRBJ2-7
CASSLMSGGWDEQYF
>-|TRBV11-3|TRBJ1-4
CASSPRGGEKLFF
>TRBD1|TRBV20-1|TRBJ2-7
CSASYQGAPVHEQYF
>-|TRBV18|TRBJ2-1
CASSATNPSTNEQFF
>-|TRBV19|TRBJ2-1
CATSFDRRAGYNEQFF
>TRBD2|TRBV24-1|TRBJ2-2
CATSGPGGRAGELFF
>TRBD1|TRBV20-1|TRBJ2-1
CSARDRQGVSYNEQFF
>TRBD1|TRBV2|TRBJ2-1
CASSTGGIPSYEQFF
>-|TRBV20-1|TRBJ1-1
CRAGENTEAFF
>-|TRBV12-3/TRBV12-4|TRBJ1-6
CASRPSGVANSPLHF
>-|TRBV6-1|TRBJ1-1
CASRTTEYTEAFF
>-|TRBV3-1|TRBJ2-5
CASSQDLVQAETQYF
>TRBD2|TRBV19|TRBJ2-3
CASSIGGTSTDTQYF
>-|TRBV7-9|TRBJ2-7
CASLPDSLLYEQYF
>TRBD2|TRBV7-8|TRBJ2-5
CASTLAGGGETQYF
>-|TRBV7-9|TRBJ2-7
CASSLEVGAFNEQYF
>-|TRBV20-1|TRBJ2-7
CSARGRGPIYEQYF
>-|TRBV6-1|TRBJ2-3
CASSEAARSTDTQYF
>-|TRBV19|TRBJ2-2
CASSIDLVGYTGELFF
>TRBD2|TRBV7-6|TRBJ2-1
CASSRTSGSSYNEQFF
>TRBD2|TRBV12-3/TRBV12-4|TRBJ2-7
CASSWGTSGRVYF
>-|TRBV27|TRBJ2-7
CAAGSRPPYEQYF
>TRBD2|TRBV7-9|TRBJ2-7
CASSFVSGGYEQYF
>-|TRBV6-6|TRBJ1-4
CASSYIQGRQTNEKLFF
>-|TRBV12-3/TRBV12-4|TRBJ1-2
CASSPRGGRSGYTF
>-|TRBV18|TRBJ2-3
CASSPPSSPTDTQYF